The clone carrying this TCR beta chain was found a few times. Its antigen is as yet unknown. This sample is drawn from a study of CD4 T cells in relation to SARS-CoV-2 and coronaviruses. The repertoire was sequenced with immunoSEQ multiplex PCR; TCRdb's copy has only in-frame clones and lacks some. The sample shows some 45,000 clones, approximately 80% of them seen only once. This receptor was taken from an adult with COVID-19. The material sequenced was naive CD4+ T cells from PBMCs, cultured in vitro. Subset of the sample: naive CD4+ T cells isolated by negative enrichment.

CDR3 in DNA: TGTGCCAGCAGCTTAGGGCCCAGCGGGAGAAGCACAGATACGCAGTATTTT. Its translation is CASSLGPSGRSTDTQYF. This chain links TRBV13 with TRBJ2-3; 8 nucleotides agree with TRBD2. J gave up 0 bases and V 0 bases, and 5 bases lay outside the gene matches. From germline, CDR1 is PRHDT and CDR2 FYEKMQ (reference sequence). The length of the CDR3 is 17 residues.